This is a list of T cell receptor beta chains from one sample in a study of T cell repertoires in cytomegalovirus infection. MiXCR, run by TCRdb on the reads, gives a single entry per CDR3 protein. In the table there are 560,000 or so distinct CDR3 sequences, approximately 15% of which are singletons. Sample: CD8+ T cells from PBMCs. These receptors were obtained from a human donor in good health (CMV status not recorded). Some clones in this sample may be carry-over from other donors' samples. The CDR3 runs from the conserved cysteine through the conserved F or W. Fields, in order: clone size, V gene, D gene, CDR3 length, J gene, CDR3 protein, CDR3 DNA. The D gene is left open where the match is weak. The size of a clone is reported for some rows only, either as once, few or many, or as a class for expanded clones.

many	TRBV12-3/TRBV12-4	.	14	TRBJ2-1	CASSPRTEYNEQFF	TGTGCCAGCAGTCCCCGGACAGAATACAATGAGCAGTTCTTC
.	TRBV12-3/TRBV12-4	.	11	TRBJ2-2	CANSLAGELFF	TGTGCCAACAGTTTGGCCGGGGAGCTGTTTTTT
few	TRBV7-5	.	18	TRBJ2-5	CISVPEALTDRGQETQYF	.
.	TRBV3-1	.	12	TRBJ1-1	CASSQDADEAFF	TGTGCCAGCAGCCAAGACGCGGATGAAGCTTTCTTT
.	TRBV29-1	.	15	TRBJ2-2	CSVVLEGRVTGELFF	TGCAGCGTTGTTTTGGAGGGGCGGGTCACCGGGGAGCTGTTTTTT
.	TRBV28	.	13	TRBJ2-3	CASSQAEQDTQYF	TGTGCCAGCAGCCAGGCGGAGCAGGATACGCAGTATTTT
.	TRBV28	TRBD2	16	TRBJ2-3	CASSLYTSGVADTQYF	TGTGCCAGCAGTTTATACACCAGCGGGGTGGCAGATACGCAGTATTTT
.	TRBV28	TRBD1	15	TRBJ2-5	CASTVPRDRGETQYF	TGTGCCAGCACCGTACCCCGGGACAGGGGAGAGACCCAGTACTTC
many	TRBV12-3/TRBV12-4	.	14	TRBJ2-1	CAIAPLVGGNEQFF	TGTGCCATAGCACCCCTGGTAGGGGGCAATGAGCAGTTCTTC
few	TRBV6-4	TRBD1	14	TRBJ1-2	CASSESGTAYGYTF	TGTGCCAGCAGTGAAAGCGGGACAGCGTATGGCTACACCTTC
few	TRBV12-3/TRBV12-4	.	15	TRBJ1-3	CASSYAGVDGNTIYF	TGTGCCAGCAGTTACGCAGGGGTGGATGGAAACACCATATATTTT
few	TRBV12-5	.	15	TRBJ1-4	CASGRWGPVGEKLFF	TGTGCTAGTGGTCGTTGGGGACCCGTCGGGGAAAAACTGTTTTTT
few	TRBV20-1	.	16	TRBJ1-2	CSATGVGGETNYGYTF	TGCAGTGCTACCGGGGTAGGGGGGGAGACCAACTATGGCTACACCTTC
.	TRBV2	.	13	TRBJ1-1	CASRLSLPTEAFF	TGTGCCAGCAGGCTTTCTCTTCCCACTGAAGCTTTCTTT
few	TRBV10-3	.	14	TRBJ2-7	CAISEPRSLRGQYF	TGTGCCATCAGTGAGCCCCGGTCCCTTCGCGGGCAGTACTTC
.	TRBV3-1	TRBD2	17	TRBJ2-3	CASRSLPSGNSTDTQYF	TGTGCCAGCAGGTCCCTCCCTAGCGGGAATAGCACAGATACGCAGTATTTT
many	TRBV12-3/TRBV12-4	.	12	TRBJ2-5	CASRFDRETQYF	TGTGCCAGCAGATTCGACCGGGAGACCCAGTACTTC
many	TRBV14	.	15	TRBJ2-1	CASSPRLTHGDEQFF	TGTGCCAGCAGCCCCCGACTAACCCACGGCGATGAGCAGTTCTTC
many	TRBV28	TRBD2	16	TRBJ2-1	CASSGTGGRGYNEQFF	TGTGCCAGCAGTGGCACGGGGGGTAGAGGGTACAATGAGCAGTTCTTC
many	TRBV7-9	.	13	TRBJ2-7	CASSNSSSYEQYF	TGTGCCAGCAGCAACAGTAGCTCCTACGAGCAGTACTTC
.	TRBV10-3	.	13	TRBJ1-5	CAIRGGADQPQHF	TGTGCCATCAGGGGGGGGGCGGATCAGCCCCAGCATTTT
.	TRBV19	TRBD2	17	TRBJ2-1	CASSIEGVGLAGNEQFF	TGTGCCAGTAGTATTGAGGGAGTGGGACTAGCGGGAAATGAGCAGTTCTTC
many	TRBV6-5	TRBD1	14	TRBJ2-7	CASSYSRQGNEQYF	TGTGCCAGCAGTTACTCAAGACAGGGTAACGAGCAGTACTTC
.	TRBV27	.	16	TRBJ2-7	CASSSAQVSSSYEQYF	TGTGCCAGCAGTTCGGCACAGGTGTCTAGCTCCTACGAGCAGTACTTC
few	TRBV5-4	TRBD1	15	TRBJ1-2	CASSFGRQGGSGYTF	TGTGCCAGCAGCTTTGGTAGACAGGGGGGGTCTGGCTACACCTTC
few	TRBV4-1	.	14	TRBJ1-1	CASSLTKVNTEAFF	TGCGCCAGCAGCCTTACAAAGGTGAACACTGAAGCTTTCTTT
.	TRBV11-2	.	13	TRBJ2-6	CASRSTGANVLTF	TGTGCCAGCAGATCGACTGGGGCCAACGTCCTGACTTTC
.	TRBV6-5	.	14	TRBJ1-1	CASSYSSGALEAFF	TGTGCCAGCAGTTACTCGAGCGGAGCTCTTGAAGCTTTCTTT
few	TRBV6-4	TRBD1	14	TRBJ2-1	CASRRDSWYNEQFF	TGTGCCAGCAGACGGGACAGCTGGTACAATGAGCAGTTCTTC
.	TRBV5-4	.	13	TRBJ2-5	CASSKADKETQYF	TGTGCCAGCAGCAAGGCGGATAAAGAGACCCAGTACTTC
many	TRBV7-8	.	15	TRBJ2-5	CASSLAGSLAETQYF	TGTGCCAGCAGCTTAGCGGGAAGCTTGGCGGAGACCCAGTACTTC
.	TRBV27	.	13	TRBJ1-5	CASSLVGFQPQHF	TGTGCCAGCAGTTTAGTGGGTTTTCAGCCCCAGCATTTT
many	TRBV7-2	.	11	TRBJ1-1	CASSFITEAFF	TGTGCCAGCAGCTTCATCACTGAAGCTTTCTTT
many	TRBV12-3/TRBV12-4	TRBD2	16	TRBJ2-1	CASSYLGGGGWNEQFF	TGTGCCAGCAGTTATCTCGGGGGGGGCGGTTGGAATGAGCAGTTCTTC
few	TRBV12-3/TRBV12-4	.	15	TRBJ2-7	CASSLSAQTSYEQYF	TGTGCCAGCAGTTTAAGCGCCCAAACCTCCTACGAGCAGTACTTC
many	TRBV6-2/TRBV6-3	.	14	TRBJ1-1	CASSHQGMNTEAFF	TGTGCCAGCAGTCACCAGGGAATGAACACTGAAGCTTTCTTT
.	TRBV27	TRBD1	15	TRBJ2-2	CASSLRGLGTGELFF	TGTGCCAGCAGTTTAAGGGGGCTGGGCACCGGGGAGCTGTTTTTT
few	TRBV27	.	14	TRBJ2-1	CASSRNAGVHEQFF	TGTGCCAGCAGCCGAAACGCAGGGGTTCATGAGCAGTTCTTC
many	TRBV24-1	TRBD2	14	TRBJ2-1	CATSGLAEYNEQFF	TGTGCCACCAGTGGGCTAGCGGAATACAATGAGCAGTTCTTC
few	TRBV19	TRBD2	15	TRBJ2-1	CASSIERGGYNEQFF	TGTGCCAGTAGTATTGAGCGGGGGGGATACAATGAGCAGTTCTTC